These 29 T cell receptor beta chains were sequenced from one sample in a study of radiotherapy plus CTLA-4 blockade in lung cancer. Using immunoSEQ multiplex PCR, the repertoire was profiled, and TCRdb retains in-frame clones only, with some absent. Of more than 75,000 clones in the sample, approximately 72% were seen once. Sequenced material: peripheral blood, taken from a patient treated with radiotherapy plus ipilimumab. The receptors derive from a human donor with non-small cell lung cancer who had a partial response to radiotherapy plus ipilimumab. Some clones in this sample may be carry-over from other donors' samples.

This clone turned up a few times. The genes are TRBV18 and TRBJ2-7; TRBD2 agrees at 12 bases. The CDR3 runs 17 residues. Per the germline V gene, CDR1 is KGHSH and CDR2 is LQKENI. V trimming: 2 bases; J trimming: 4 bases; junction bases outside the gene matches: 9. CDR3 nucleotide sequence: TGTGCCAGCTCACCAACGAGACTAGCGGGGGTAGAGTACGAGCAGTACTTC. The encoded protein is CASSPTRLAGVEYEQYF.

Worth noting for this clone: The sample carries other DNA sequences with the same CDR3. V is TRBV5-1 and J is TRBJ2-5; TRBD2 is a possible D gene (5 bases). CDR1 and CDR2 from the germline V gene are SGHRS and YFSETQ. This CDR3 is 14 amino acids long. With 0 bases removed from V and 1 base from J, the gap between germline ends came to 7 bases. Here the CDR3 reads CASSLGGPQETQYF. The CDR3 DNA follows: TGCGCCAGCAGCTTGGGAGGGCCCCAAGAGACCCAGTACTTC. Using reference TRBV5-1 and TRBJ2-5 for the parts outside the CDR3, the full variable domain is KAGVTQTPRYLIKTRGQQVTLSCSPISGHRSVSWYQQTPGQGLQFLFEYFSETQRNKGNFPGRFSGRQFSNSRSEMNVSTLELGDSALYLCASSLGGPQETQYFGPGTRLLVL.

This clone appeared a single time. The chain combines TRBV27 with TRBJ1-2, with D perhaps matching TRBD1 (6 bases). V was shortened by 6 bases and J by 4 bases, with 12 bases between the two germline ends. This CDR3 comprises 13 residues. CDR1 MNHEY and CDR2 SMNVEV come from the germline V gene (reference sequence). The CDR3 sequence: CASSYDRRYGYTF. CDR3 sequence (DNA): TGTGCCAGCAGCTACGACAGGCGCTATGGCTACACCTTC.

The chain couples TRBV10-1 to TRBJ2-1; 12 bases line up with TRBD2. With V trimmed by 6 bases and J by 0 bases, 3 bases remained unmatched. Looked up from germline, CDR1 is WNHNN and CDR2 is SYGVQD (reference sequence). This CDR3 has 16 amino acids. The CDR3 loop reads CASSGTSGYSYNEQFF. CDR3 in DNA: TGCGCCAGCAGCGGGACTAGCGGGTACTCCTACAATGAGCAGTTCTTC.

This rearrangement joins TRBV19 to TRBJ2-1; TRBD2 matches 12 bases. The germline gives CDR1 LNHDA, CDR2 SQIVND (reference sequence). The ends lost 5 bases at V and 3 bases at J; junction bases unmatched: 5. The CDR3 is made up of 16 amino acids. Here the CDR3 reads CASSPRTSGNYNEQFF. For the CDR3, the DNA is TGTGCCAGTAGTCCTCGGACTAGCGGGAACTACAATGAGCAGTTCTTC.

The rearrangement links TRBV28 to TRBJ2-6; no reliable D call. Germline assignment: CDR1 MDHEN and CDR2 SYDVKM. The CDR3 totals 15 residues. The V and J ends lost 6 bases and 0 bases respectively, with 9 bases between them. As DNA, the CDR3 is TGTGCCAGCAGCAGATCTCTCTCTGGGGCCAACGTCCTGACTTTC. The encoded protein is CASSRSLSGANVLTF.

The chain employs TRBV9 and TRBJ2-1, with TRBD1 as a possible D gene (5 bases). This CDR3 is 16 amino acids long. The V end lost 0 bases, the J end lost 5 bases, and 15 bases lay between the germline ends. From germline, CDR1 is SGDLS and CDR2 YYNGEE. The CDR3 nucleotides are TGTGCCAGCAGCGTAGAATTATTGGGGCCCCACAATGAGCAGTTCTTC. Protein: CASSVELLGPHNEQFF. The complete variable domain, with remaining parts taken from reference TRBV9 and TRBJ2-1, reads DSGVTQTPKHLITATGQRVTLRCSPRSGDLSVYWYQQSLDQGLQFLIQYYNGEERAKGNILERFSAQQFPDLHSELNLSSLELGDSALYFCASSVELLGPHNEQFFGPGTRLTVL.

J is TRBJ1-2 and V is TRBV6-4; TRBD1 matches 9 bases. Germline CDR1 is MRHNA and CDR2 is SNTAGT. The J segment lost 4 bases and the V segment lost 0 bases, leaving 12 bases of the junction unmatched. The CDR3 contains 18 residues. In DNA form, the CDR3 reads TGTGCCAGCAGTGACTCTAGGACAGGGGAGTCCGCAGGCTATGGCTACACCTTC. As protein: CASSDSRTGESAGYGYTF.

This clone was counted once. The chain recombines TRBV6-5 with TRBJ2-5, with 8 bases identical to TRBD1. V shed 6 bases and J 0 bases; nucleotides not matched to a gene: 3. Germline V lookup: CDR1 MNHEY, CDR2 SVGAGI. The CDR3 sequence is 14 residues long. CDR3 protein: CASRGTGNQETQYF. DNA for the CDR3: TGTGCCAGCAGGGGGACAGGCAACCAAGAGACCCAGTACTTC.

For the CDR3, the DNA is TGTGCCAGCAGCGCCCACACAGGGGGGGTCACTGAAGCTTTCTTT. Its translation: CASSAHTGGVTEAFF. The chain uses TRBV9 and TRBJ1-1, with 8 bases aligning to TRBD1. Germline CDR1 is SGDLS and CDR2 is YYNGEE. CDR3 length: 15 amino acids. Trimming took 3 bases from V and 4 from J; bases not matched to a gene: 8.

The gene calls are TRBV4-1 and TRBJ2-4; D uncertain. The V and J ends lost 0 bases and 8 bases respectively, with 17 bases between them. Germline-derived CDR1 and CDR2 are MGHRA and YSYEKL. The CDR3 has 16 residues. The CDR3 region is CASSQEGLVARDIQYF. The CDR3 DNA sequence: TGCGCCAGCAGCCAAGAAGGTTTGGTCGCTCGGGACATTCAGTACTTC.

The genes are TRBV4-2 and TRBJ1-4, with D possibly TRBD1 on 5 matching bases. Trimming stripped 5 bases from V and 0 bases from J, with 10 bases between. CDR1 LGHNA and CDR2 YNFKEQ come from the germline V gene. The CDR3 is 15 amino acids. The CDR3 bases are TGTGCCAGCAGCTTACCAGGGTCAACTAATGAAAAACTGTTTTTT. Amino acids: CASSLPGSTNEKLFF.

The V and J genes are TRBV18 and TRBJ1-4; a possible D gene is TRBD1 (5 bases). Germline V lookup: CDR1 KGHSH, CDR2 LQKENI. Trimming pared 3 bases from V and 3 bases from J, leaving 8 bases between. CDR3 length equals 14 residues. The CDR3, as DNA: TGTGCCAGCTCACCGTCAGGGCCTAATGAAAAACTGTTTTTT. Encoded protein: CASSPSGPNEKLFF.

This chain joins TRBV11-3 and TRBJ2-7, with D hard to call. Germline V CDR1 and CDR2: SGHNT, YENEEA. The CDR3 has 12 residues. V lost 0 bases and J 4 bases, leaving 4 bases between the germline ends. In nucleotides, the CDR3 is TGTGCCAGCAGCTTAGATCGGTACGAGCAGTACTTC. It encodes CASSLDRYEQYF.

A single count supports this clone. This chain's CDR3 is CASSQVFPPRGAQETQYF. The CDR3 coding sequence is TGTGCCAGCAGCCAAGTGTTCCCCCCCCGGGGGGCCCAGGAGACCCAGTACTTC. The genes are TRBV4-2 and TRBJ2-5; D possibly corresponds to TRBD2 (7 bases). Trimming took 1 base from V and 5 from J, leaving 23 bases between them. Germline V gene sequence: CDR1 LGHNA, CDR2 YNFKEQ. This CDR3 has 18 amino acids.

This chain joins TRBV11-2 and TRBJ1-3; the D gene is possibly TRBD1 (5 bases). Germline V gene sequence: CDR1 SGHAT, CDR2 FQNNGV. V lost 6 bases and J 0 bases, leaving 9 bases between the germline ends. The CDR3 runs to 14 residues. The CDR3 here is CASRQGDSGNTIYF. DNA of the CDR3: TGTGCCAGCAGGCAGGGTGACTCTGGAAACACCATATATTTT.

The CDR3 region is CASSSQGMDGYTF. The CDR3 DNA is TGTGCCAGTAGTTCTCAGGGAATGGATGGCTACACCTTC. The gene calls are TRBV19 and TRBJ1-2, with D perhaps matching TRBD1 (5 bases). The CDR3 runs to 13 residues. Germline CDR1 and CDR2: LNHDA and SQIVND (reference sequence). Trimming cost V 5 bases and J 6 bases, with 13 bases left between them.

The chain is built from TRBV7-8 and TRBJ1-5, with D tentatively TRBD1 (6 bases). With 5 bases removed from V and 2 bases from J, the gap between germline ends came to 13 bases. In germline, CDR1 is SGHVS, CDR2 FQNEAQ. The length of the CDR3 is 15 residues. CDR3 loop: CASSGNRVGNQPQHF. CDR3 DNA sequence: TGTGCCAGCAGCGGAAACAGGGTCGGCAATCAGCCCCAGCATTTT.

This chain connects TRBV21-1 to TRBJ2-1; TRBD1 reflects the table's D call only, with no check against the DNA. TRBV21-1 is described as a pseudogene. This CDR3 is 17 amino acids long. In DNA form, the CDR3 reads TGTGCCAGCAGTTCTCGACGGACAGGGGAAGGCTACAATGAGCAGTTCTTC. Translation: CASSSRRTGEGYNEQFF.

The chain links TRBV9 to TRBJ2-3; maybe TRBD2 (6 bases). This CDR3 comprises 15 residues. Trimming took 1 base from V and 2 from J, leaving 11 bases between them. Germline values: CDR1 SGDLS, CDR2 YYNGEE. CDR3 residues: CASSVYSGITDTQYF. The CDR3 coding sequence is TGTGCCAGCAGCGTATATAGCGGAATCACAGATACGCAGTATTTT.

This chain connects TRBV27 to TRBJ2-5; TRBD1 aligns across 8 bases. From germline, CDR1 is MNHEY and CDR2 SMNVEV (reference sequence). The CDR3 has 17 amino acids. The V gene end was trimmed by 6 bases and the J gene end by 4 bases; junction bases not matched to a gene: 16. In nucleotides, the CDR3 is TGTGCCAGCAGCCCCCAGGGCCTAGGACAGGGCGCAGAGACCCAGTACTTC. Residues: CASSPQGLGQGAETQYF.

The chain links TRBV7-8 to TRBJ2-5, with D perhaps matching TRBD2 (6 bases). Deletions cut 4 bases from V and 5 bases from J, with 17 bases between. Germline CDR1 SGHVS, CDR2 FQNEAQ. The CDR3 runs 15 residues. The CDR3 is CASSSYGSEVETQYF. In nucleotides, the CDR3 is TGTGCCAGCAGCTCCTACGGGAGTGAGGTTGAGACCCAGTACTTC.

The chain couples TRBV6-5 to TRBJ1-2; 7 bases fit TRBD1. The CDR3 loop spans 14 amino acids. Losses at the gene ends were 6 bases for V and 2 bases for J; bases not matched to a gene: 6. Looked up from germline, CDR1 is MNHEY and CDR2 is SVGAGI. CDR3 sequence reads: CASRWGQNNYGYTF. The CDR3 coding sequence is TGTGCCAGCAGGTGGGGACAGAACAACTATGGCTACACCTTC.

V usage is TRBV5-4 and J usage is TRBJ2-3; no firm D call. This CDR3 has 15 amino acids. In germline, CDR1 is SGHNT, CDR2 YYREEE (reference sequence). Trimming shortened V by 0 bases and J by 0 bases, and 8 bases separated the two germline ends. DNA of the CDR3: TGTGCCAGCAGCTTGGACGGCGGTAGCACAGATACGCAGTATTTT. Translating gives CASSLDGGSTDTQYF.

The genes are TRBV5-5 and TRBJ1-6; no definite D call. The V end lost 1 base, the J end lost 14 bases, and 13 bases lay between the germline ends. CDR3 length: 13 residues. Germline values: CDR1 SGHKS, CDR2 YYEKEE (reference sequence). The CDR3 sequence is CASSLSGSGTLHF. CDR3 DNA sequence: TGTGCCAGCAGCTTGTCTGGGTCGGGGACCCTCCACTTT.

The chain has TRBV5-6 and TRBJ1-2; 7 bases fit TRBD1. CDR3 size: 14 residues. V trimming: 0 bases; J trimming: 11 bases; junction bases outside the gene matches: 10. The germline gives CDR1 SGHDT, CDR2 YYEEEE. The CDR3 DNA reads TGTGCCAGCAGCTTGGACAGGGGCTTAATCGGGTACACCTTC. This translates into CASSLDRGLIGYTF.

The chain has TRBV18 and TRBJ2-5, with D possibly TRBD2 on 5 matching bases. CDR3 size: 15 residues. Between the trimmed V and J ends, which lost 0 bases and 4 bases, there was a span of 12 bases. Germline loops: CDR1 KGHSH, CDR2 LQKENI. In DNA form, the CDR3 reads TGTGCCAGCTCACCACCGTCGCGGGCCGGAGAGACCCAGTACTTC. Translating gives CASSPPSRAGETQYF.

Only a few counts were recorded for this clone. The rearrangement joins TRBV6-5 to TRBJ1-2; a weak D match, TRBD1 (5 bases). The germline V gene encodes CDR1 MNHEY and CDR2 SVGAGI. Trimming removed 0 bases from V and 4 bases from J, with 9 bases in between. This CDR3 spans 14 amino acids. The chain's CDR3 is CASSYSIDSYGYTF. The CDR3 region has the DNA TGTGCCAGCAGTTACTCGATTGACAGCTATGGCTACACCTTC.

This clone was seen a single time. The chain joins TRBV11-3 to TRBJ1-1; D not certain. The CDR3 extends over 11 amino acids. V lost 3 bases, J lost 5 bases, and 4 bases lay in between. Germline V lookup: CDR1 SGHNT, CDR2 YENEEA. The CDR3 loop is CASSLRTEAFF. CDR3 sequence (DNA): TGTGCCAGCAGCTTGAGGACTGAAGCTTTCTTT.